These T cell receptor beta chains were read from a single sample in a study of shared clonotypes between healthy human individuals. Sequencing was performed with immunoSEQ multiplex PCR; in TCRdb, only in-frame clones are kept and a portion is missing. The repertoire includes roughly 590,000 clones, just under 97% of them detected once, and 0.1% to 0.11% sits in the top ten. What was sequenced was naive CD8+ T cells sorted from blood. The receptors derive from a woman aged 25 to 39 in good health. Each CDR3 is given without its conserved first and last residue. Part of the rows lack a size; the others show once, few, many or a class for expanded clones.

V: TRBV7-9; size: NA; J: TRBJ2-7; CDR3: ASSQRLAGGPYEQY
V: TRBV5-6; size: NA; J: TRBJ2-2; CDR3: ASSFGTGELF
V: TRBV28; size: NA; J: TRBJ2-1; CDR3: ASSLIAGNSYNEQF
V: TRBV6-5; size: NA; J: TRBJ2-3; CDR3: ASSYARTSTDTQY
V: TRBV7-9; size: NA; J: TRBJ2-1; CDR3: ASSPPLQGGNEQF
V: TRBV6-4; size: NA; J: TRBJ2-7; CDR3: ASSRTSGEVDEQY
V: TRBV7-6; size: few; J: TRBJ1-5; CDR3: ASSLGDRQPQH
V: TRBV27; size: NA; J: TRBJ2-5; CDR3: ASSFMGQPQETQY
V: TRBV13; size: NA; J: TRBJ2-3; CDR3: ASSHRITDTQY
V: TRBV2; size: NA; J: TRBJ2-1; CDR3: ASSERRESLEQF
V: TRBV28; size: once; J: TRBJ2-1; CDR3: ASSLAYGNHNEQF
V: TRBV7-9; size: NA; J: TRBJ1-1; CDR3: ASSLMKDLDDSNTEAF
V: TRBV7-8; size: NA; J: TRBJ2-7; CDR3: ASSLEFSGYEQY
V: TRBV11-2; size: NA; J: TRBJ2-1; CDR3: ASSSLENEQF
V: TRBV6-5; size: NA; J: TRBJ1-1; CDR3: ASSDTYTEAF
V: TRBV28; size: NA; J: TRBJ1-5; CDR3: ASKGGRGNQPQH
V: TRBV7-9; size: NA; J: TRBJ2-7; CDR3: ASSPLRVGVQGSYEQY
V: TRBV9; size: once; J: TRBJ2-2; CDR3: ASSVFAGPNTGELF
V: TRBV7-9; size: few; J: TRBJ2-7; CDR3: ASSLTGADYEQY
V: TRBV19; size: NA; J: TRBJ2-7; CDR3: ASSMGHQQVYEQY
V: TRBV2; size: few; J: TRBJ2-7; CDR3: ASSDFARGLEQY
V: TRBV4-1; size: NA; J: TRBJ2-1; CDR3: ASSQSPARTGWTEQF
V: TRBV27; size: NA; J: TRBJ2-2; CDR3: ASSTSAYRPATGELF
V: TRBV11-2; size: once; J: TRBJ2-7; CDR3: ASTEGLAGVSYEQY
V: TRBV9; size: NA; J: TRBJ1-2; CDR3: ASSVPRDRVSGYT
V: TRBV13; size: NA; J: TRBJ2-5; CDR3: ASSLSIQETQY
V: TRBV27; size: NA; J: TRBJ2-7; CDR3: ASSLGEGVPAGEQY
V: TRBV5-1; size: NA; J: TRBJ2-2; CDR3: ASSLISSMDRANTGELF
V: TRBV4-1; size: NA; J: TRBJ1-5; CDR3: ASSQDARGNSQPQH
V: TRBV14; size: NA; J: TRBJ2-7; CDR3: ASSQELGHEQY
V: TRBV9; size: once; J: TRBJ2-7; CDR3: ASSVALEYEQY